Below, 11 T cell receptor beta chains from the same sample are listed, as sequenced in a study of blood T cell repertoires in COVID-19. Profiling relied on immunoSEQ multiplex PCR, and the TCRdb table lists in-frame clones only, not all of them. The data hold approximately 120,000 clones, with around 70% observed a single time. The sample taken for sequencing was peripheral blood. The source is a man in his 60s with acute or convalescent COVID-19.

The chain uses TRBV27 and TRBJ2-1; tentatively, D is TRBD2 (11 bases). V was shortened by 1 base and J by 12 bases, with 25 bases between the two germline ends. The CDR3 spans 17 residues. Per germline, CDR1 MNHEY and CDR2 SMNVEV (reference sequence). In nucleotides, the CDR3 is TGTGCCAGCAGTTTATGGACAGGGGGTACTAGCGGGAGTGTGCAGTTCTTC. Translating it yields CASSLWTGGTSGSVQFF.

V and J are TRBV9 and TRBJ1-2; 12 nucleotides line up with TRBD1. Germline V gene data show CDR1 as SGDLS and CDR2 as YYNGEE. The length of the CDR3 is 16 residues. J gave up 7 bases and V 4 bases, and 11 bases lay outside the gene matches. CDR3 nucleotide sequence: TGTGCCAGCAGCCCGAGAGGGGACAGGGGGCTTTCTGGCTACACCTTC. The encoded protein is CASSPRGDRGLSGYTF.

This sequence joins TRBV7-2 and TRBJ1-5; tentative D call: TRBD1 (5 bases). Trimming cost V 7 bases and J 2 bases, with 12 bases left between them. Germline V gene lookup returns CDR1 SGHTA and CDR2 FQGNSA. CDR3 length: 14 amino acids. The CDR3 spells CASKKGNGNQPQHF. The CDR3 region has the DNA TGTGCCAGCAAGAAGGGGAATGGCAATCAGCCCCAGCATTTT.

The J gene is TRBJ1-1, the V gene TRBV5-8; D ambiguous. V was pared by 2 bases and J by 1 base, with 3 bases between. CDR3 length equals 12 residues. Looked up from germline, CDR1 is SGHTS and CDR2 is YDEGEE. In DNA, the CDR3 is TGTGCCAGCAGCTTCAAGAACACTGAAGCTTTCTTT. Amino acids: CASSFKNTEAFF.

This clone was seen a few times. This chain uses TRBV11-2 with TRBJ2-1; 14 bases fit TRBD2. This CDR3 has 15 amino acids. Per the germline V gene, CDR1 is SGHAT and CDR2 is FQNNGV. J gave up 6 bases and V 5 bases, and 3 bases lay outside the gene matches. CDR3 sequence (DNA): TGTGCCAGCAGCCCAGGACTAGCGGGAGGCAATGAGCAGTTCTTC. Its translation: CASSPGLAGGNEQFF.

The chain is built from TRBV3-1 (or the pseudogene TRBV3-2) and TRBJ2-7, with TRBD2 matching over 12 bases. Germline values: CDR1 LGHDT, CDR2 YNNKEL (reference sequence). The CDR3 has 15 residues. V gave up 4 bases and J gave up 2 bases; unmatched junction bases: 3. DNA for the CDR3: TGTGCCAGCAGCCCTACTAGCGGGAGGCCCTACGAGCAGTACTTC. Amino acid sequence: CASSPTSGRPYEQYF.

V is TRBV30 and J is TRBJ1-2; D uncertain. Trimming pared 0 bases from V and 11 bases from J, leaving 10 bases between. The CDR3 is 11 amino acids. The germline V gene encodes CDR1 GTSNPN and CDR2 SVGIG (reference sequence). The CDR3 loop reads CAWSVMSVYTF. CDR3 nucleotides: TGTGCCTGGAGTGTAATGTCTGTGTACACCTTC. Based on the CDR3 plus reference TRBV30 and TRBJ1-2, the full variable domain is SQTIHQWPATLVQPVGSPLSLECTVEGTSNPNLYWYRQAAGRGLQLLFYSVGIGQISSEVPQNLSASRPQDRQFILSSKKLLLSDSGFYLCAWSVMSVYTFGSGTRLTVV.

The chain uses TRBV24-1 and TRBJ2-3; 16 bases map to TRBD2. This CDR3 has 19 residues. The germline V gene encodes CDR1 KGHDR and CDR2 SFDVKD. Trimming took 4 bases from V and 3 from J; bases not matched to a gene: 9. The CDR3 sequence is CATSDPGTSGGGMTDTQYF. CDR3 bases: TGTGCCACCAGTGACCCCGGGACTAGCGGGGGGGGAATGACAGATACGCAGTATTTT.

Here the CDR3 reads CASSTGLPSGELFF. The CDR3 coding sequence is TGCGCCAGCAGCACGGGACTGCCCTCCGGGGAGCTGTTTTTT. The V gene is TRBV5-1, the J gene TRBJ2-2, with TRBD2 as a possible D gene (6 bases). CDR1 and CDR2 from the germline V gene are SGHRS and YFSETQ. The V gene lost 4 bases and the J gene lost 6 bases, with 13 bases spanning the gap. CDR3 length: 14 amino acids. The variable domain in full, with the rest retrieved from reference TRBV5-1 and TRBJ2-2, is KAGVTQTPRYLIKTRGQQVTLSCSPISGHRSVSWYQQTPGQGLQFLFEYFSETQRNKGNFPGRFSGRQFSNSRSEMNVSTLELGDSALYLCASSTGLPSGELFFGEGSRLTVL.

CDR3 DNA sequence: TGTGCCAGCAGCCCGACAGGCGGTAGCAATCAGCCCCAGCATTTT. Its translation: CASSPTGGSNQPQHF. The genes are TRBV7-9 and TRBJ1-5; possible D gene TRBD1, 6 bases. The V end lost 5 bases, the J end lost 0 bases, and 11 bases lay between the germline ends. Looked up from germline, CDR1 is SEHNR and CDR2 is FQNEAQ (reference sequence). The CDR3 totals 15 residues.

This clone was found a few times. CDR3 loop: CASSPYSGRGTDTQYF. The CDR3 region has the DNA TGTGCCAGCAGCCCGTATAGCGGGAGGGGCACAGATACGCAGTATTTT. This sequence joins TRBV7-6 and TRBJ2-3, with 11 bases lining up with TRBD2. The length of the CDR3 is 16 residues. Germline values: CDR1 SGHVS, CDR2 FNYEAQ. V lost 5 bases and J lost 1; bases outside the gene matches: 5.